This entry lists 29 T cell receptor beta chains sequenced from one sample in a study of response to subunit inactivated influenza vaccine. TCRdb passed the RT-PCR reads through MiXCR, listing each CDR3 protein once. The sample carries about 620,000 distinct CDR3 sequences, around 11% recorded once. Sequences were derived from PBMCs from blood, sampled on the day of vaccination. These receptor sequences come from a man aged 45-65 years who received an inactivated influenza vaccine.

This clonotype came up many times. The V and J genes are TRBV12-3 or TRBV12-4 and TRBJ1-6; 8 bases fit TRBD1. V shed 6 bases, J shed 5 bases, and the junction held 3 bases outside the gene matches. The CDR3 runs to 14 residues. CDR3 nucleotides: TGTGCCAGCAGCCGACAGGGGAATAATTCACCCCTCCACTTT. Encoded protein: CASSRQGNNSPLHF.

The rearrangement uses TRBV30 and TRBJ1-2; TRBD1 agrees at 7 bases. The CDR3 has 15 amino acids. V trimming: 4 bases; J trimming: 0 bases; junction bases outside the gene matches: 8. Germline assignment: CDR1 GTSNPN and CDR2 SVGIG (reference sequence). The CDR3 DNA follows: TGTGCCTGGACCACAGGGGCCCGAGCTAACTATGGCTACACCTTC. It codes for CAWTTGARANYGYTF.

This clonotype was seen at least ten times. The chain couples TRBV11-2 to TRBJ1-2; 7 bases fit TRBD1. The germline V gene encodes CDR1 SGHAT and CDR2 FQNNGV. The CDR3 totals 16 residues. V shed 1 base and J 5 bases; nucleotides not matched to a gene: 10. The CDR3 loop reads CASSLGPGTAYYGYTF. CDR3 nucleotide sequence: TGTGCCAGCAGCTTAGGCCCCGGGACAGCTTATTATGGCTACACCTTC.

This clonotype was counted ten times or more. V is TRBV10-3 and J is TRBJ2-1; TRBD1 matches 8 bases. Germline trimming cut 6 bases from V and 7 bases from J; bases unmatched to any gene: 8. CDR1 is ENHRY and CDR2 is SYGVKD in the germline V gene. This CDR3 has 14 residues. The CDR3 nucleotides read TGTGCCATCAGACCGGGACAGGAGGCGAATGAGCAGTTCTTC. Protein sequence: CAIRPGQEANEQFF.

This clonotype was seen a handful of times. The J gene is TRBJ2-5, the V gene TRBV6-1; D is perhaps TRBD2 (6 bases). Looked up from germline, CDR1 is MNHNS and CDR2 is SASEGT. This CDR3 region has 15 residues. V lost 6 bases and J lost 1, with 15 bases in between. The DNA for the CDR3 is TGTGCCAGCAGACCCCCTCTAGCGTTCCAAGAGACCCAGTACTTC. It codes for CASRPPLAFQETQYF.

The rearrangement joins TRBV20-1 to TRBJ2-3; D unresolved. Germline V gene data show CDR1 as DFQATT and CDR2 as SNEGSKA (reference sequence). V lost 6 bases, J lost 2 bases, and 9 bases lay in between. This CDR3 is 12 amino acids long. The CDR3 nucleotides read TGCAGTGCCTTGGAAAACACAGATACGCAGTATTTT. Translation gives CSALENTDTQYF.

This clonotype was recorded at least ten times. The chain has TRBV6-2 or TRBV6-3 and TRBJ2-1; D gene uncertain. CDR1 is MNHEY and CDR2 is SVGEGT in the germline V gene. V was pared by 2 bases and J by 4 bases, with 3 bases between. The CDR3 has 12 residues. In DNA form, the CDR3 reads TGTGCCAGCAGTTACGTTTACAATGAGCAGTTCTTC. Its protein is CASSYVYNEQFF.

This clonotype appeared a few times. The chain joins TRBV20-1 to TRBJ2-7; TRBD1 matches 11 bases. Germline V CDR1 and CDR2: DFQATT, SNEGSKA (reference sequence). The trim removed 7 bases at V and 0 bases at J, leaving 2 bases unmatched. The CDR3 extends over 13 amino acids. DNA of the CDR3: TGCAGTGTGGGACAGGGGGTCTCCTACGAGCAGTACTTC. It is translated as CSVGQGVSYEQYF.

This clonotype was detected only a few times. In nucleotides, the CDR3 is TGCGCCAGCGGCGGACAGGGAGGGATCCAAGAGACCCAGTACTTC. Its protein product is CASGGQGGIQETQYF. The chain has TRBV5-1 and TRBJ2-5, with D perhaps matching TRBD1 (8 bases). CDR1 is SGHRS, CDR2 YFSETQ, per germline. The V gene lost 7 bases and the J gene lost 1 base, with 17 bases spanning the gap. There are 15 residues in the CDR3.

V and J are TRBV15 and TRBJ2-7; no firm D call. Germline-derived CDR1 and CDR2 are LNHNV and YYDKDF (reference sequence). V lost 3 bases and J 4 bases, leaving 16 bases between the germline ends. The CDR3 runs to 15 residues. The CDR3 here is CATSRFTAERYEQYF. The CDR3 bases are TGTGCCACCAGCAGGTTTACAGCCGAAAGGTACGAGCAGTACTTC.

This clonotype was seen repeatedly, ten times or more. V usage is TRBV2 and J usage is TRBJ2-2; the D gene is possibly TRBD2 (7 bases). The germline gives CDR1 SNHLY, CDR2 FYNNEI. V was shortened by 7 bases and J by 6 bases, with 18 bases between the two germline ends. The CDR3 contains 15 residues. The CDR3 protein is CASTREGVWAGELFF. In DNA, the CDR3 is TGTGCCAGCACCAGGGAGGGGGTATGGGCCGGGGAGCTGTTTTTT.

CDR3 residues: CASSAVPLSGGQFF. The CDR3 DNA is TGTGCCAGCAGCGCCGTACCCCTTAGCGGGGGGCAGTTCTTC. This chain connects TRBV9 to TRBJ2-1; TRBD2 aligns across 9 bases. The CDR3 is made up of 14 amino acids. V was clipped by 3 bases and J by 12 bases; unmatched bases: 10. The germline gives CDR1 SGDLS, CDR2 YYNGEE.

The gene calls are TRBV11-2 and TRBJ2-2; TRBD2 aligns across 13 bases. Trimming removed 4 bases from V and 4 bases from J; junction bases left unmatched: 9. Germline CDR1 SGHAT, CDR2 FQNNGV. The CDR3 sequence is 18 residues long. DNA of the CDR3: TGTGCCAGCAGCTCAGGACTAGCGGGAGTCGTAAGCACCGGGGAGCTGTTTTTT. It is translated as CASSSGLAGVVSTGELFF.

A note on this clonotype: A single base separates this from a much larger clone, so it may be a read error. This chain uses TRBV4-1 with TRBJ1-4; D unresolved. This CDR3 has 17 amino acids. CDR1 and CDR2 (germline): MGHRA, YSYEKL. V shed 1 base and J shed 6 bases, with 18 bases lying between them. The CDR3 loop is CASSQVRFERTYEKLFF. DNA of the CDR3: TGCGCCAGCAGCCAAGTCAGGTTTGAGCGTACTTATGAAAAACTGTTTTTT.

The J gene is TRBJ1-6, the V gene TRBV30; TRBD1 matches at 9 bases. The CDR3 contains 15 residues. Losses at the gene ends were 1 base for V and 8 bases for J; bases not matched to a gene: 6. Looked up from germline, CDR1 is GTSNPN and CDR2 is SVGIG (reference sequence). CDR3 sequence reads: CAWSAPDRGYSPLHF. CDR3 nucleotide sequence: TGTGCCTGGAGTGCCCCGGACAGGGGTTATTCACCCCTCCACTTT.

The genes are TRBV28 and TRBJ2-3; 12 nucleotides match TRBD2. The CDR3 length is 15 residues. J was trimmed by 5 bases and V by 7 bases; bases with no gene match: 7. Germline-derived CDR1 and CDR2 are MDHEN and SYDVKM. The CDR3, as DNA: TGTGCCAGCACCAAACCGGGACTAGCGGGAGATACGCAGTATTTT. Protein product: CASTKPGLAGDTQYF.

CDR3 residues: CASSKDLRAGELFF. The CDR3 region has the DNA TGTGCCAGCAGCAAAGATTTACGGGCCGGGGAGCTGTTTTTT. The chain uses TRBV21-1 and TRBJ2-2. TRBV21-1 is given as a pseudogene. CDR3 length equals 14 residues.

The V gene is TRBV9, the J gene TRBJ1-3; D is possibly TRBD1 (6 bases). The germline gives CDR1 SGDLS, CDR2 YYNGEE. This CDR3 has 16 amino acids. Trimming pared 0 bases from V and 0 bases from J, leaving 10 bases between. Here the CDR3 reads CASSVGPGASGNTIYF. DNA for the CDR3: TGTGCCAGCAGCGTAGGCCCGGGGGCCTCTGGAAACACCATATATTTT.

This chain connects TRBV27 to TRBJ2-7; unclear D gene. The CDR3 totals 14 residues. V lost 0 bases and J 6 bases, leaving 12 bases between the germline ends. The V gene's germline CDR1 is MNHEY and CDR2 SMNVEV (reference sequence). CDR3 sequence (DNA): TGTGCCAGCAGTTTATCGGGGTTAACGGTCGAGCAGTACTTC. Translated: CASSLSGLTVEQYF.

This clonotype was recorded at least ten times. The chain joins TRBV11-1 to TRBJ1-5; D gene unclear. CDR1 is SGHAT, CDR2 FQDESV, per germline (reference sequence). The CDR3 loop spans 19 amino acids. With 2 bases removed from V and 0 bases from J, the gap between germline ends came to 20 bases. CDR3 amino acids: CASSLHTYGRENSNQPQHF. The CDR3 DNA reads as TGTGCCAGCAGCTTACACACTTACGGACGGGAGAATAGCAATCAGCCCCAGCATTTT.

This clonotype showed up just a few times. V and J are TRBV20-1 and TRBJ2-5; 13 nucleotides line up with TRBD2. The CDR3 contains 12 residues. The germline CDR1 and CDR2 sequences are DFQATT and SNEGSKA (reference sequence). The junction had 0 bases not matched to a gene; V was cut back by 7 bases and J by 4 bases. The chain's CDR3 is CSGLAGGETQYF. The CDR3 DNA reads TGCAGTGGACTAGCGGGAGGAGAGACCCAGTACTTC.

The chain employs TRBV25-1 and TRBJ2-5; 12 bases are shared with TRBD1. The germline CDR1 and CDR2 sequences are MGHDK and SYGVNS. The junction had 6 bases not matched to a gene; V was cut back by 5 bases and J by 2 bases. This CDR3 region has 16 residues. The CDR3 is CASSLGTGGVQETQYF. The CDR3 nucleotides read TGTGCCAGCAGTTTGGGGACAGGGGGCGTACAAGAGACCCAGTACTTC.

The sample holds many counts of this clonotype. The chain joins TRBV4-3 to TRBJ1-1; a possible D gene is TRBD1 (5 bases). The length of the CDR3 is 14 residues. The germline CDR1 and CDR2 sequences are LGHNA and YSLEER. Trimming shortened V by 0 bases and J by 6 bases, and 11 bases separated the two germline ends. The CDR3 region is CASSQDQDSPEAFF. In nucleotides, the CDR3 is TGCGCCAGCAGCCAAGATCAAGACAGCCCTGAAGCTTTCTTT.

This clonotype was detected ten times or more. The chain uses TRBV20-1 and TRBJ2-2; no reliable D call. V was cut by 6 bases and J by 6 bases, with 8 bases left in between. There are 11 residues in the CDR3. CDR1 and CDR2 from the germline V gene are DFQATT and SNEGSKA (reference sequence). Here the CDR3 reads CSASRAGELFF. The CDR3 DNA follows: TGCAGTGCGAGTCGTGCCGGGGAGCTGTTTTTT.

The chain is built from TRBV12-3 or TRBV12-4 and TRBJ2-7; D possibly corresponds to TRBD1 (5 bases). The V gene lost 1 base and the J gene lost 5 bases, with 12 bases spanning the gap. This CDR3 region has 14 residues. The CDR3 protein is CASSLELGHDEQYF. DNA of the CDR3: TGTGCCAGCAGTTTAGAGTTGGGGCATGACGAGCAGTACTTC.

This clonotype has just a few counts. In nucleotides, the CDR3 is TGTGCCAGCAGACCCCTGATAAGCGGGAGCGGGTTGGATACGCAGTATTTT. The encoded protein is CASRPLISGSGLDTQYF. V usage is TRBV28 and J usage is TRBJ2-3, with TRBD2 matching 8 bases. J gave up 6 bases and V 6 bases, and 17 bases lay outside the gene matches. The CDR3 has 17 amino acids. The germline V gene encodes CDR1 MDHEN and CDR2 SYDVKM. Looking up the rest from reference TRBV28 and TRBJ2-3 gives the full variable domain: DVKVTQSSRYLVKRTGEKVFLECVQDMDHENMFWYRQDPGLGLRLIYFSYDVKMKEKGDIPEGYSVSREKKERFSLILESASTNQTSMYLCASRPLISGSGLDTQYFGPGTRLTVL.

The chain is built from TRBV29-1 and TRBJ2-3; 8 bases map to TRBD1. Germline V gives CDR1 SQVTM, CDR2 ANQGSEA. The CDR3 contains 14 residues. J was trimmed by 6 bases and V by 3 bases; bases with no gene match: 8. The CDR3 loop is CSVDQGARFDTQYF. The DNA of the CDR3 is TGCAGCGTTGATCAGGGGGCCAGGTTCGATACGCAGTATTTT.

The chain combines TRBV9 with TRBJ2-1; D gene unclear. This CDR3 contains 15 residues. Between the trimmed V and J ends, which lost 0 bases and 0 bases, there was a span of 7 bases. The V gene's germline CDR1 is SGDLS and CDR2 YYNGEE. The CDR3 sequence is CASSVGTSSYNEQFF. CDR3 DNA: TGTGCCAGCAGCGTAGGAACCAGCTCCTACAATGAGCAGTTCTTC.

In its sample, this clonotype was seen many times. The chain links TRBV12-3 or TRBV12-4 to TRBJ2-5; D is undetermined. Deletions cut 4 bases from V and 5 bases from J, with 11 bases between. The CDR3 runs to 13 residues. The DNA of the CDR3 is TGTGCCAGCAGTTGGAACGCTCTCGAGACCCAGTACTTC. It is translated as CASSWNALETQYF.